This entry lists 26 T cell receptor beta chains sequenced from one sample in a study of T-cell reconstitution after alpha-beta-depleted transplantation in children (dated by TCRdb to the mid-2010s). In light of the paper, this sample's treatment or condition label describes: allogeneic hematopoietic cell transplantation with graft depleted of TCRalphabeta T cells and CD19 B cells. The library relied on PCR. TCRdb lists the instrument as Illumina HiSeq 2500. Molecular barcoding was employed in the preparation of TCR libraries, with unique molecular identifiers being used to normalize TCRbeta repertoire quantification. The raw public reads went through TCRdb reprocessing: fastp at Q25, MiXCR clone calling, in-frame beta chains kept. Entries are consolidated by CDR3 protein sequence, retaining the most common genes and DNA. Here the sample has about 600,000 distinct CDR3 sequences; approximately 13% occur a single time. The ten largest clones add up to over 2% of the sample.

The sequencing here drew on PBMCs, mostly from graft donor cells, taken 360 days after TCRalphabeta/CD19-depleted stem cell transplant. Receptors were obtained from a male patient under 18 who had a stem cell transplant for acute myeloid leukemia, so the T cells may come from the graft donor.

This clonotype has more than one count but fewer than ten. The chain combines TRBV12-3 or TRBV12-4 with TRBJ2-7; D gene uncertain. This CDR3 contains 15 residues. V was pared by 3 bases and J by 5 bases, with 17 bases between. CDR3 region: CASSFLLSRADEQYF. In DNA, the CDR3 is TGTGCCAGCAGTTTCCTGCTCTCTAGGGCGGACGAGCAGTACTTC.

DNA of the CDR3: TGCAGTGCTAGAGATCTGCTAGGGCCGTACCAAGAGACCCAGTACTTC. This codes for CSARDLLGPYQETQYF. V gene TRBV20-1 combines with J gene TRBJ2-5; the D is unclear. The CDR3 runs 16 residues. Germline CDR1 is DFQATT and CDR2 is SNEGSKA (reference sequence). Trimming took 0 bases from V and 0 from J, leaving 14 bases between them.

The gene calls are TRBV20-1 and TRBJ2-5, with D uncertain. The CDR3 is 19 amino acids. Trimming took off 0 bases at V and 0 bases at J, with 23 bases between the two ends. The V gene's germline CDR1 is DFQATT and CDR2 SNEGSKA (reference sequence). CDR3 residues: CSARDPLPVIMEYQETQYF. CDR3 coding DNA: TGCAGTGCTAGAGACCCCCTCCCTGTTATAATGGAGTACCAAGAGACCCAGTACTTC.

The table lists this clonotype with many counts. The chain recombines TRBV2 with TRBJ2-7; no definite D call. The V and J ends lost 8 bases and 12 bases respectively, with 20 bases between them. Germline CDR1 SNHLY, CDR2 FYNNEI. The CDR3 totals 12 residues. The CDR3 bases are TGTGCCAGCGGTTTCACACCCTTTGTATGGTACGTC. Residues: CASGFTPFVWYV.

This chain joins TRBV2 and TRBJ2-3; the match to TRBD2 covers 11 bases. Looked up from germline, CDR1 is SNHLY and CDR2 is FYNNEI. This CDR3 contains 18 residues. V was pared by 0 bases and J by 5 bases, with 10 bases of the junction left unmatched. The CDR3 DNA sequence: TGTGCCAGCAGTGAAGCGGGTATACTAGCGGGAGCAGGAGATACGCAGTATTTT. Protein sequence: CASSEAGILAGAGDTQYF.

This clonotype showed up many times. The chain links TRBV28 to TRBJ1-5; tentatively, D is TRBD1 (6 bases). Germline V lookup: CDR1 MDHEN, CDR2 SYDVKM. The CDR3 covers 15 residues. Trimming took 4 bases from V and 4 from J, leaving 14 bases between them. CDR3 in amino acids: CASSSSDRFNQPQHF. DNA for the CDR3: TGTGCCAGCAGTTCCTCGGACAGATTTAATCAGCCCCAGCATTTT.

This clonotype was recorded a few times. This CDR3 reads CASSRTGTGLNEQFF. CDR3 coding DNA: TGTGCCAGCAGCAGAACCGGGACAGGGCTGAATGAGCAGTTCTTC. This rearrangement joins TRBV28 to TRBJ2-1; TRBD1 matches at 9 bases. CDR3 size: 15 residues. Trimming at V came to 6 bases and at J to 7 bases, leaving 10 bases not matched to a gene. Per the germline V gene, CDR1 is MDHEN and CDR2 is SYDVKM.

This clonotype was found many times. This rearrangement joins TRBV5-1 to TRBJ2-7; D is undetermined. Germline V lookup: CDR1 SGHRS, CDR2 YFSETQ. Trimming left V 5 bases short and J 3 bases short, with 9 bases between. The CDR3 loop spans 12 amino acids. The CDR3 spells CASRYKVYEQYF. CDR3 coding DNA: TGCGCCAGCAGGTACAAGGTCTACGAGCAGTACTTC. Full variable domain (remainder filled in from reference TRBV5-1 and TRBJ2-7): KAGVTQTPRYLIKTRGQQVTLSCSPISGHRSVSWYQQTPGQGLQFLFEYFSETQRNKGNFPGRFSGRQFSNSRSEMNVSTLELGDSALYLCASRYKVYEQYFGPGTRLTVT.

The V gene is TRBV29-1, the J gene TRBJ2-7, with 8 bases identical to TRBD1. The CDR3 contains 14 residues. After removal of 3 bases from V and 6 bases from J, the junction contained 10 bases not matched to a gene. Germline assignment: CDR1 SQVTM and CDR2 ANQGSEA. For the CDR3, the DNA is TGCAGCGTTGACAACGGCAGGGGGCTCTCCGAGCAGTACTTC. Translated: CSVDNGRGLSEQYF.

This clonotype was seen many times. The genes are TRBV28 and TRBJ2-1; D is perhaps TRBD2 (5 bases). The CDR3 sequence is 12 residues long. Germline V gene sequence: CDR1 MDHEN, CDR2 SYDVKM. V was clipped by 6 bases and J by 8 bases, with 11 bases between them. The CDR3: CASRGTRDEQFF. In DNA, the CDR3 is TGTGCCAGCAGGGGAACTAGGGATGAGCAGTTCTTC.

The gene calls are TRBV10-3 and TRBJ2-5, with a weak D call TRBD1 (6 bases). Trimming cost V 6 bases and J 2 bases, with 13 bases left between them. The CDR3 extends over 14 amino acids. Germline assignment: CDR1 ENHRY and CDR2 SYGVKD. The DNA for the CDR3 is TGTGCCATCAGCTACGGACAGCCACAAGAGACCCAGTACTTC. As protein: CAISYGQPQETQYF.

This CDR3 is CASRLSTGKETQYF. CDR3 sequence (DNA): TGTGCCAGCAGACTCTCGACAGGGAAAGAGACCCAGTACTTC. The chain is built from TRBV12-3 or TRBV12-4 and TRBJ2-5; 7 positions match TRBD1. The CDR3 is made up of 14 amino acids. The V gene end was trimmed by 6 bases and the J gene end by 3 bases; junction bases not matched to a gene: 7.

The chain employs TRBV7-2 and TRBJ2-1, with 11 bases lining up with TRBD2. This CDR3 is 17 amino acids long. V gave up 1 base and J gave up 0 bases; unmatched junction bases: 2. Per the germline V gene, CDR1 is SGHTA and CDR2 is FQGNSA. The CDR3 loop reads CASSLELAGGSYNEQFF. As DNA, the CDR3 is TGTGCCAGCAGCTTAGAGCTAGCGGGAGGCTCCTACAATGAGCAGTTCTTC.

This clonotype was recorded at least ten times. V and J are TRBV27 and TRBJ1-5; D is undetermined. There are 15 residues in the CDR3. CDR1 MNHEY and CDR2 SMNVEV come from the germline V gene (reference sequence). V was pared by 3 bases and J by 2 bases, with 11 bases between. Here the CDR3 reads CASSFLPDGNQPQHF. The DNA for the CDR3 is TGTGCCAGCAGTTTCCTTCCCGACGGCAATCAGCCCCAGCATTTT.

This rearrangement joins TRBV5-1 to TRBJ2-5, with TRBD2 matching over 8 bases. The ends lost 2 bases at V and 5 bases at J; junction bases unmatched: 11. CDR3 length: 16 residues. Germline CDR1 and CDR2: SGHRS and YFSETQ. The CDR3 here is CASSLSRGLDRETQYF. DNA for the CDR3: TGCGCCAGCAGCTTATCAAGGGGACTAGACAGGGAGACCCAGTACTTC.

This clonotype was seen ten or more times. The CDR3 sequence: CASSNDAYEQYF. The CDR3 DNA reads as TGTGCCAGCAGCAACGATGCCTACGAGCAGTACTTC. The V and J genes are TRBV5-6 and TRBJ2-7; D ambiguous. Trimming took 4 bases from V and 2 from J, leaving 7 bases between them. The CDR3 has 12 amino acids. Germline V CDR1 and CDR2: SGHDT, YYEEEE. The whole variable domain, remainder taken from reference TRBV5-6 and TRBJ2-7, is DAGVTQSPTHLIKTRGQQVTLRCSPKSGHDTVSWYQQALGQGPQFIFQYYEEEERQRGNFPDRFSGHQFPNYSSELNVNALLLGDSALYLCASSNDAYEQYFGPGTRLTVT.

CDR3 sequence (DNA): TGTGCCAGCAGCTTAGAGGCCCAGGGTTTAGACGAGCAGTACTTC. It is translated as CASSLEAQGLDEQYF. The V and J genes are TRBV7-2 and TRBJ2-7; a weak D match, TRBD1 (5 bases). Germline-derived CDR1 and CDR2 are SGHTA and FQGNSA. The V end was cut by 1 base, the J end by 5 bases, with 15 bases between. This CDR3 comprises 15 residues.

The chain links TRBV6-1 to TRBJ2-1, with TRBD2 identical over 9 bases. The length of the CDR3 is 15 residues. CDR1 MNHNS and CDR2 SASEGT come from the germline V gene. With V trimmed by 7 bases and J by 6 bases, 10 bases remained unmatched. CDR3 bases: TGTGCCAGCACCACAGTAGCGGGAGTGGTCAATGAGCAGTTCTTC. Protein: CASTTVAGVVNEQFF.

This clonotype has more than one count but fewer than ten. The chain couples TRBV4-1 to TRBJ2-1; no firm D call. Germline V gene sequence: CDR1 MGHRA, CDR2 YSYEKL. V lost 0 bases and J lost 10, with 19 bases in between. The CDR3 covers 16 residues. This CDR3 is CASSQDFPLISGEQFF. CDR3 coding DNA: TGCGCCAGCAGCCAAGATTTTCCCTTAATCTCAGGAGAGCAGTTCTTC.

This clonotype has a handful of counts. V is TRBV12-3 or TRBV12-4 and J is TRBJ2-3; D tentatively reads TRBD1 or TRBD2 (6 bases each). The CDR3 sequence is 16 residues long. Between the trimmed V and J ends, which lost 6 bases and 5 bases, there was a span of 21 bases. The CDR3 DNA follows: TGTGCCAGCAGCCTTCAGGGGACTCACTTGTTAGATACGCAGTATTTT. Encoded protein: CASSLQGTHLLDTQYF.

The chain uses TRBV20-1 and TRBJ2-7; TRBD1 might be the D (6 bases). V lost 6 bases and J 5 bases, leaving 17 bases between the germline ends. The CDR3 spans 13 residues. Germline-derived CDR1 and CDR2 are DFQATT and SNEGSKA (reference sequence). DNA of the CDR3: TGCAGTGCAGGAAGGGGGAAGGGGAACGAGCAGTACTTC. It encodes CSAGRGKGNEQYF.

The chain recombines TRBV4-3 with TRBJ2-3; weak D call: TRBD1 (6 bases). V lost 5 bases and J lost 5, with 23 bases in between. The CDR3 contains 17 residues. Germline V CDR1 and CDR2: LGHNA, YSLEER. CDR3 nucleotide sequence: TGCGCCAGCAGCAACCTACAGGGATTAGATTTTTTAGATACGCAGTATTTT. Protein: CASSNLQGLDFLDTQYF.

This clonotype was recorded a few times. V gene TRBV7-3 combines with J gene TRBJ2-3; 11 bases align to TRBD2. The CDR3 is 17 amino acids. V shed 5 bases, J shed 0 bases, and the junction held 7 bases outside the gene matches. Germline-derived CDR1 and CDR2 are SGHTA and FQGTGA. The CDR3 loop reads CASSTTGLAVSTDTQYF. CDR3 nucleotides: TGTGCCAGCAGCACTACGGGACTAGCGGTTAGCACAGATACGCAGTATTTT.

This chain connects TRBV20-1 to TRBJ2-1, with TRBD2 identical over 12 bases. The CDR3 is 16 residues long. Germline lookup yields CDR1 DFQATT and CDR2 SNEGSKA (reference sequence). J lost 1 base, V lost 5 bases, and 6 bases had no gene match. The CDR3: CSAPTSGSSSYNEQFF. In nucleotides, the CDR3 is TGCAGTGCTCCGACTAGCGGGAGTTCATCCTACAATGAGCAGTTCTTC.

This clonotype was counted only a few times. The junction and the germline gene differ at one end; a read error may be behind it. This chain joins TRBV4-3 and TRBJ2-7; D could derive from TRBD1 or TRBD2 (5 bases each). The CDR3 consists of 11 residues. Looked up from germline, CDR1 is LGHNA and CDR2 is YSLEER. The CDR3 region has the DNA TGCGCCAGCAGCCAACCGGGACCGACGGTGTTC. Its protein is CASSQPGPTVF.

This clonotype was detected only a few times. The chain uses TRBV18 and TRBJ2-5, with 9 bases identical to TRBD2. Germline values: CDR1 KGHSH, CDR2 LQKENI. CDR3 size: 14 residues. V trimming: 4 bases; J trimming: 4 bases; junction bases outside the gene matches: 4. CDR3 DNA: TGTGCCAGCTCACAAGCGGGAGGAGCAGAGACCCAGTACTTC. Translating it yields CASSQAGGAETQYF.